This T cell receptor beta chain is from a study of T cell changes during pregnancy in multiple sclerosis. The repertoire was sequenced with immunoSEQ multiplex PCR; TCRdb's copy has only in-frame clones and lacks some. The table records some 62,000 clones, 80% to 95% of them present only once. Specimen: peripheral blood, collected in the second trimester of pregnancy. The origin of this receptor is a female donor in good health, enrolled as a control in a pregnancy study.

Written as DNA, the CDR3 is TGTGCCAGCGCCCCCGACAGGGACTCCTACAATGAGCAGTTCTTC. Translated, it gives CASAPDRDSYNEQFF. V and J are TRBV28 and TRBJ2-1; 7 nucleotides agree with TRBD1. CDR3 length: 15 residues. V trimming: 8 bases; J trimming: 0 bases; junction bases outside the gene matches: 7. The germline gives CDR1 MDHEN, CDR2 SYDVKM.